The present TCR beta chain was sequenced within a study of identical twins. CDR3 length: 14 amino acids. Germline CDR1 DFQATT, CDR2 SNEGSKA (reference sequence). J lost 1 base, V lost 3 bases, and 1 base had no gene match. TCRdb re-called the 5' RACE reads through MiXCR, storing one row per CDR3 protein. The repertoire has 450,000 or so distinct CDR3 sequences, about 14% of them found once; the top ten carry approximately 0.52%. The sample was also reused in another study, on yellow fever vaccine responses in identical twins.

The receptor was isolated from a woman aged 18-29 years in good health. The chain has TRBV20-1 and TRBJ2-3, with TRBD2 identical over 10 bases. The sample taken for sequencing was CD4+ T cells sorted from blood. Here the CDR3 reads CSARGTSGTDTQYF. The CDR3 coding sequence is TGCAGTGCTAGGGGGACTAGCGGCACAGATACGCAGTATTTT.